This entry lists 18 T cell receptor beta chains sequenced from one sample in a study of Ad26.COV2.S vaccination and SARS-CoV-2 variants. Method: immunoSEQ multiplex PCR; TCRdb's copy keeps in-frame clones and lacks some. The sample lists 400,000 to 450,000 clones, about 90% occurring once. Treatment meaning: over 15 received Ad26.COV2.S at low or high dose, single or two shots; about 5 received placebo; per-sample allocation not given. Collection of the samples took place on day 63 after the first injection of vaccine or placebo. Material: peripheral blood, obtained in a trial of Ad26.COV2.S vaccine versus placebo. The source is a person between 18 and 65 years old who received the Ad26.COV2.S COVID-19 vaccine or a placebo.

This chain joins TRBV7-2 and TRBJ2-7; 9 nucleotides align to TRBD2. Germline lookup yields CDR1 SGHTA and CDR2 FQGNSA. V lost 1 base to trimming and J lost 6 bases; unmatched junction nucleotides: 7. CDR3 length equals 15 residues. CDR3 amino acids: CASSLDGGGASEQYF. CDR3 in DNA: TGTGCCAGCAGCTTAGACGGCGGGGGGGCCAGCGAGCAGTACTTC.

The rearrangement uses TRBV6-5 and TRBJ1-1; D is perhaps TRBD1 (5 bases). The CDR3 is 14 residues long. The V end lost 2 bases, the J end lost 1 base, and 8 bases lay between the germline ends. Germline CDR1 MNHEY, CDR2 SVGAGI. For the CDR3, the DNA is TGTGCCAGCAGTTACGGGGGGGGGAACACTGAAGCTTTCTTT. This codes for CASSYGGGNTEAFF.

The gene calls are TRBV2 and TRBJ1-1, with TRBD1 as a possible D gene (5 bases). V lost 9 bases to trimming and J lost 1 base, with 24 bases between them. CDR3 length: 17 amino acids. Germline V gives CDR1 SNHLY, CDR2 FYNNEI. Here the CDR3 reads CARSTRGGVTRNTEAFF. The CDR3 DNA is TGTGCCAGGTCCACAAGGGGAGGGGTTACGCGGAACACTGAAGCTTTCTTT.

This CDR3 reads CASSLGDRGRFGELFF. CDR3 DNA: TGTGCCAGCAGCTTGGGGGACAGGGGGCGCTTCGGGGAGCTGTTTTTT. The chain is built from TRBV5-6 and TRBJ2-2, with 12 bases matching TRBD1. The CDR3 length is 16 residues. The V gene's germline CDR1 is SGHDT and CDR2 YYEEEE. Trimming cost V 0 bases and J 7 bases; bases outside gene matches: 4.

CDR3 sequence (DNA): TGTGCCACCAGCAGAGATGGAAGGGGGCGGAACTCCTACGAGCAGTACTTC. Translating it yields CATSRDGRGRNSYEQYF. The gene calls are TRBV15 and TRBJ2-7, with 7 bases aligning to TRBD1. With V trimmed by 0 bases and J by 0 bases, 8 bases remained unmatched. This CDR3 is 17 amino acids long. CDR1 and CDR2 from the germline V gene are LNHNV and YYDKDF (reference sequence).

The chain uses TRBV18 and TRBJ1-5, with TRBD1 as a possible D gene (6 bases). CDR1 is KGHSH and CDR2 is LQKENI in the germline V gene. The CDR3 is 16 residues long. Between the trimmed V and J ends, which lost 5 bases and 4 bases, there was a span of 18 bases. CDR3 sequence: CASSSNREGPNQPQHF. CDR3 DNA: TGTGCCAGCTCATCAAACAGGGAAGGGCCAAATCAGCCCCAGCATTTT.

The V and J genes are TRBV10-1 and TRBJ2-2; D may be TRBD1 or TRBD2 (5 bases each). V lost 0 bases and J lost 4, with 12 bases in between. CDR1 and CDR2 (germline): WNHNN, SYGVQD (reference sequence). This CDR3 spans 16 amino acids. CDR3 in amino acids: CASSESHGAGTGELFF. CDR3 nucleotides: TGCGCCAGCAGTGAGTCACATGGGGCGGGCACCGGGGAGCTGTTTTTT.

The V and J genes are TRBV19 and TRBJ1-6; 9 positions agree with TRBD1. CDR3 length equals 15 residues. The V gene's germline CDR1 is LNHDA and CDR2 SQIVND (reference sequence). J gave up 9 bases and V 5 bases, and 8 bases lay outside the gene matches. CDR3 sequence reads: CASSVTGGNSSPLHF. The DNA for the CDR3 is TGTGCCAGTAGTGTTACAGGGGGCAATAGTTCACCCCTCCACTTT.

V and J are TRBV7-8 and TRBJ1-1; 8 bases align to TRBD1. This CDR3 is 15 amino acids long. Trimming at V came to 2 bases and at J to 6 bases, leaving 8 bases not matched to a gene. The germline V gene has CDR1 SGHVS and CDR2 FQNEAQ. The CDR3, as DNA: TGTGCCAGCAGCTTACTCTATAGCAGGGGGCCTGAAGCTTTCTTT. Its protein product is CASSLLYSRGPEAFF. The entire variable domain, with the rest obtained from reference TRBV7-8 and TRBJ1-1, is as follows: GAGVSQSPRYKVAKRGQDVALRCDPISGHVSLFWYQQALGQGPEFLTYFQNEAQLDKSGLPSDRFFAERPEGSVSTLKIQRTQQEDSAVYLCASSLLYSRGPEAFFGQGTRLTVV.

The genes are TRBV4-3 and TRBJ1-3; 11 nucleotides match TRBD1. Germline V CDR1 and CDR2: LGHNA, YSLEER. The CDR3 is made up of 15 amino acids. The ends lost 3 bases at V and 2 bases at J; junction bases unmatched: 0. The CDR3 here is CASSQGQGAGNTIYF. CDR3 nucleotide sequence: TGCGCCAGCAGCCAGGGACAGGGGGCTGGAAACACCATATATTTT.

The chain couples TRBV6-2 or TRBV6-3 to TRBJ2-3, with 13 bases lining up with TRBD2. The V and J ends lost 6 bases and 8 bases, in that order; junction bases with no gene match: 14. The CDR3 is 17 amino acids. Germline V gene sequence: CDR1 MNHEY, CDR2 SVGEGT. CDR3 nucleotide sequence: TGTGCCAGCAGCCCGAACCTACTAGCGGGGGGGCTTGGTACGCAGTATTTT. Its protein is CASSPNLLAGGLGTQYF.

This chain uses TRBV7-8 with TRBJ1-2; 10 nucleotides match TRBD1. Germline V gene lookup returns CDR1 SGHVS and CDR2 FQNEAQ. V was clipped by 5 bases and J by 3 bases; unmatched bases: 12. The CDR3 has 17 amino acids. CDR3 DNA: TGTGCCAGCAGCCCGGGGACAGGGGCGGTTTCCCACTATGGCTACACCTTC. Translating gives CASSPGTGAVSHYGYTF.

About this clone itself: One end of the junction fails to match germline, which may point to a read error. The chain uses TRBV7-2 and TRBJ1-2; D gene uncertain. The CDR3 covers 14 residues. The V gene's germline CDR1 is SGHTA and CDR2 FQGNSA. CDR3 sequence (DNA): TGTGCCAGCAGCACCCGCCGGGGTTTCGCGAATGTTATCTTC. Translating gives CASSTRRGFANVIF.

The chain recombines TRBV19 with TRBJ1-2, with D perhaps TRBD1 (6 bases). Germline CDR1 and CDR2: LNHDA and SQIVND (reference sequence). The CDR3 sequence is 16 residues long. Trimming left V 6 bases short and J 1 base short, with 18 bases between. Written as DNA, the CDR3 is TGTGCCAGTAGAGATTCAGCGGGGGCGAGTAACTATGGCTACACCTTC. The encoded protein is CASRDSAGASNYGYTF.

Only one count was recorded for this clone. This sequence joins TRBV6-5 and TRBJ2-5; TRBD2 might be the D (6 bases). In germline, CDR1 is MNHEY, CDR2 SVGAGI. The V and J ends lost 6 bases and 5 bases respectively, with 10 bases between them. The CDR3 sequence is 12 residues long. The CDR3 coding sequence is TGTGCCAGCAGAGGTGGAGGGGAGACCCAGTACTTC. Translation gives CASRGGGETQYF.

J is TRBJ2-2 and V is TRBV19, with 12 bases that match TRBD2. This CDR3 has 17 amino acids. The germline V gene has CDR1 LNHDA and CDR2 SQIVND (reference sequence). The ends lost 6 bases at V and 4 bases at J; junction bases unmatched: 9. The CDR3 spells CASSRLAGGPSTGELFF. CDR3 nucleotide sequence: TGTGCCAGTAGCCGTCTAGCGGGGGGGCCGAGCACCGGGGAGCTGTTTTTT.

CDR3 protein: CSVPGQGRNEQFF. CDR3 coding DNA: TGCAGCGTCCCGGGACAGGGGCGTAATGAGCAGTTCTTC. The chain couples TRBV29-1 to TRBJ2-1; 10 bases fit TRBD1. The CDR3 length is 13 residues. The junction had 6 bases not matched to a gene; V was cut back by 6 bases and J by 7 bases. The germline CDR1 and CDR2 sequences are SQVTM and ANQGSEA.

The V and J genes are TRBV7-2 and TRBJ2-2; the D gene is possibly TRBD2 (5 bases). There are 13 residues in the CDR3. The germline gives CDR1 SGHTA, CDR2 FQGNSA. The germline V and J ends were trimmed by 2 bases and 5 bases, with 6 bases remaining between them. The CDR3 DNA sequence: TGTGCCAGCAGCTTAAGACTAACCGGGGAGCTGTTTTTT. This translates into CASSLRLTGELFF.